Listed below are T cell receptor beta chains from one sample, sequenced in a study of graft-versus-host responses after intestinal transplantation. Repertoires were generated with immunoSEQ multiplex PCR, while TCRdb's copy carries only in-frame clones and drops some. Of over 85,000 clones listed, 93% were seen once; the top ten hold 0.4% to 0.65%. Antigens for these TCRs are unknown. The specimen comprised unstimulated CD8+ T cells sorted from spleen or lymph node cells, sampled before intestinal transplant. The receptor source for this set is a human donor who received an intestinal transplant. CDR3s include the opening cysteine and the closing phenylalanine or tryptophan.

length: 13; V: TRBV23-1; CDR3: CASSRVVVSGYTF
length: 14; V: TRBV9; CDR3: CASSVDGLRDEAFF
length: 13; V: TRBV19; CDR3: CASSLGTATEAFF
length: 13; V: TRBV7-9; CDR3: CASSPQANYGYTF
length: 14; V: TRBV19; CDR3: CASSIFAGGNEQYF
length: 15; V: TRBV5-1; CDR3: CASSSSLEGRNEQFF
length: 17; V: TRBV4-2; CDR3: CASSQVDEGPRSDTQYF
length: 15; V: TRBV28; CDR3: CASSFSTGPTYEQYF
length: 17; V: TRBV4-1; CDR3: CASSPEFSRSSYNEQFF
length: 13; V: TRBV29-1; CDR3: CSVSDTTYNEQFF
length: 12; V: TRBV29-1; CDR3: CSAAGAPYEQYF
length: 14; V: TRBV9; CDR3: CASSVFSLGNEQFF
length: 16; V: TRBV27; CDR3: CASSTLAGGPSNEQFF
length: 13; V: TRBV6-1; CDR3: CASRTGPGNTIYF
length: 15; V: TRBV4-2; CDR3: CASSQALGNTGELFF
length: 14; V: TRBV5-4; CDR3: CASSSGLAGYEQYF
length: 16; V: TRBV14; CDR3: CASSRTAFRSYNEQFF
length: 16; V: TRBV7-3; CDR3: CASSLTGLAGYNEQFF
length: 16; V: TRBV7-6; CDR3: CASSLRGEAGTGELFF
length: 14; V: TRBV29-1; CDR3: CSVGMTGNTGELFF
length: 14; V: TRBV2; CDR3: CASSGREVNNEQFF
length: 13; V: TRBV7-8; CDR3: CASSAPGALGAFF
length: 15; V: TRBV2; CDR3: CASRTAGLAGDEQFF
length: 16; V: TRBV19; CDR3: CASSLRTSGSSSELFF
length: 14; V: TRBV27; CDR3: CASSTGTSGYEQYF
length: 12; V: TRBV5-6; CDR3: CASSSRADEQYF
length: 15; V: TRBV28; CDR3: CASSPRNSGGGTQYF
length: 15; V: TRBV7-3; CDR3: CASSPPGAGANVLTF
length: 16; V: TRBV28; CDR3: CASSLSAGQGNYEQYF
length: 14; V: TRBV5-6; CDR3: CASSLIRPQETQYF
length: 13; V: TRBV28; CDR3: CASSLKGRYEQYF
length: 12; V: TRBV14; CDR3: CASSQTAREQYF
length: 14; V: TRBV6-5; CDR3: CASSPRTASYEQYF
length: 16; V: TRBV2; CDR3: CASSAPGLEAKNIQYF
length: 15; V: TRBV4-1; CDR3: CASSQASSGVEAQHF
length: 14; V: TRBV27; CDR3: CASSINRGGETQYF
length: 16; V: TRBV11-2; CDR3: CASRDGLAGHQETQYF
length: 14; V: TRBV6-5; CDR3: CASSSQDIFTEAFF
length: 16; V: TRBV7-9; CDR3: CASSVGRLVENNEQFF
length: 16; V: TRBV30; CDR3: CAWSVRPGAGSYEQYF
length: 14; V: TRBV5-6; CDR3: CASSLEQGNTEAFF
length: 16; V: TRBV4-2; CDR3: CASSQAIAGHYNEQFF
length: 16; V: TRBV5-6; CDR3: CASSLVPGAINTEAFF
length: 13; V: TRBV30; CDR3: CAWSGGRYHGYTF
length: 13; V: TRBV5-6; CDR3: CASSGTPMYEQYF
length: 16; V: TRBV27; CDR3: CASSFSAGGTYNEQFF
length: 16; V: TRBV9; CDR3: CASSHPIAGGTDTQYF
length: 14; V: TRBV28; CDR3: CASSLNTGNTEAFF
length: 15; V: TRBV11-2; CDR3: CASSSSGSPADTQYF
length: 14; V: TRBV6-5; CDR3: CASSYGTGAYEQYF
length: 13; V: TRBV19; CDR3: CASSSTYWGEQYF
length: 12; V: TRBV7-2; CDR3: CASSLPSYEQYF
length: 14; V: TRBV5-4; CDR3: CASSLGLSPGELFF
length: 13; V: TRBV7-3; CDR3: CASRVTNQETQYF
length: 17; V: TRBV4-2; CDR3: CASSQVSGEDVTGELFF
length: 15; V: TRBV28; CDR3: CASSLLADPLLEQYF
length: 12; V: TRBV27; CDR3: CASSSTSREQYF